This T cell receptor (beta chain) derives from a study of shared clonotypes between healthy human individuals. This CDR3 region has 14 residues. Germline CDR1 is SGHAT and CDR2 is FQNNGV. Trimming at V came to 3 bases and at J to 4 bases, leaving 4 bases not matched to a gene. Terminally differentiated effector memory CD45RA+ cells were excluded by CCR7 positive selection of CD45RO-negative cells. The protocol was immunoSEQ multiplex PCR, while the TCRdb copy is restricted to in-frame clones and leaves out a portion. The data show roughly 570,000 clones, about 98% seen once. Sequencing input: naive CD8+ T cells sorted from blood. This sequence joins TRBV11-2 and TRBJ2-7, with TRBD2 matching over 9 bases. This clonotype was sampled from a man aged 25-45 years in good health. The CDR3 protein is CASSFSGSWYEQYF. The CDR3, as DNA: TGTGCCAGCAGCTTTAGCGGGAGCTGGTACGAGCAGTACTTC. Together with reference TRBV11-2 and TRBJ2-7, the CDR3 gives the full variable domain: EAGVAQSPRYKIIEKRQSVAFWCNPISGHATLYWYQQILGQGPKLLIQFQNNGVVDDSQLPKDRFSAERLKGVDSTLKIQPAKLEDSAVYLCASSFSGSWYEQYFGPGTRLTVT.